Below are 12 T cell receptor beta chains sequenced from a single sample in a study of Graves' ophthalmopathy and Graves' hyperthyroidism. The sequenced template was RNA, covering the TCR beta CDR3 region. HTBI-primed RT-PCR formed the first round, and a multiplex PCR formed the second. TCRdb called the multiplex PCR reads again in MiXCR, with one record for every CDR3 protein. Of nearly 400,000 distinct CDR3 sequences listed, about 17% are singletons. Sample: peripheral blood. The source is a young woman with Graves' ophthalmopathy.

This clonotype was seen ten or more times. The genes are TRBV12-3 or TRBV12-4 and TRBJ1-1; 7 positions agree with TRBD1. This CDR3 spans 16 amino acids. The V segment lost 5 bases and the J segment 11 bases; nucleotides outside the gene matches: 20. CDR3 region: CASSGTGTALHTGAFF. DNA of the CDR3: TGTGCCAGCAGTGGGACCGGGACAGCACTTCATACGGGGGCTTTCTTT.

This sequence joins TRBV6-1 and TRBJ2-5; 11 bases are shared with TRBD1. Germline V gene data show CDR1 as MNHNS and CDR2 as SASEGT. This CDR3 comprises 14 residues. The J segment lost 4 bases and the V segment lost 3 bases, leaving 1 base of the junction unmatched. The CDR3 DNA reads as TGTGCCAGCAGTGAGGACAGGGGGCTAGAGACCCAGTACTTC. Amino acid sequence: CASSEDRGLETQYF.

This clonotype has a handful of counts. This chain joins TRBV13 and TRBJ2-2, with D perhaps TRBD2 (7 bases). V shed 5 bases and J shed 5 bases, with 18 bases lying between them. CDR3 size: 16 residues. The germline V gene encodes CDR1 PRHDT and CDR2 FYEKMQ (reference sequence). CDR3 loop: CASSPPFGGRTGELFF. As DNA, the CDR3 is TGTGCCAGCAGCCCTCCTTTCGGGGGGCGGACCGGGGAGCTGTTTTTT. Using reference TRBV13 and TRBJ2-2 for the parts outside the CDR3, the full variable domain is AAGVIQSPRHLIKEKRETATLKCYPIPRHDTVYWYQQGPGQDPQFLISFYEKMQSDKGSIPDRFSAQQFSDYHSELNMSSLELGDSALYFCASSPPFGGRTGELFFGEGSRLTVL.

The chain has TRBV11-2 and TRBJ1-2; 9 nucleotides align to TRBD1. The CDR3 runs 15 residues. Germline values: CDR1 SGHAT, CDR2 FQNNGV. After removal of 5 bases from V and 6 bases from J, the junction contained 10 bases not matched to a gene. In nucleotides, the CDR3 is TGTGCCAGCAGCGAACGTCGGGGACAGGGACATGGCTACACCTTC. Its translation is CASSERRGQGHGYTF.

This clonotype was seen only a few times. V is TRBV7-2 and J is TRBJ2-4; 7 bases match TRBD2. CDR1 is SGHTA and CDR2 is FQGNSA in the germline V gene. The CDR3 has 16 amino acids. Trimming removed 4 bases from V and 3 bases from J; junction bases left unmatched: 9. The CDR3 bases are TGTGCCAGCAGCTCCGCGCCGGCGGGAGTCAAAAACATTCAGTACTTC. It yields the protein CASSSAPAGVKNIQYF.

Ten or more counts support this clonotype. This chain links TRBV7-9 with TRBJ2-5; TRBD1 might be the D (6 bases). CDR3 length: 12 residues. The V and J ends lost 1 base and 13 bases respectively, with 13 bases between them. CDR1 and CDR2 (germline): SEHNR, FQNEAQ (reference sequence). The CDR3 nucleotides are TGTGCCAGCAGCTTAGGTGTACAGGGTCCGTACTTC. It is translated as CASSLGVQGPYF.

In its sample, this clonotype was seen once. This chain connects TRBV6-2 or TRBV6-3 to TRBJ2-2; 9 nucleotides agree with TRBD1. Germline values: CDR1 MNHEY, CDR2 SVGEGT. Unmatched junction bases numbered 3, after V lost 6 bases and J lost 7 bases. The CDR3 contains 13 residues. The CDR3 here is CASRGTGFGELFF. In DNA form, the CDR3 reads TGTGCCAGCAGAGGGACAGGGTTCGGGGAGCTGTTTTTT.

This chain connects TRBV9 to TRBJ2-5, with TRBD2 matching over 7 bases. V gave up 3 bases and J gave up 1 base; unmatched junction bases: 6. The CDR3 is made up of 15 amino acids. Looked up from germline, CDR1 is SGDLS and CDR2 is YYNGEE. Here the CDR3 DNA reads TGTGCCAGCAGCGACCGGCTAGCGGCCCAAGAGACCCAGTACTTC. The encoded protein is CASSDRLAAQETQYF.

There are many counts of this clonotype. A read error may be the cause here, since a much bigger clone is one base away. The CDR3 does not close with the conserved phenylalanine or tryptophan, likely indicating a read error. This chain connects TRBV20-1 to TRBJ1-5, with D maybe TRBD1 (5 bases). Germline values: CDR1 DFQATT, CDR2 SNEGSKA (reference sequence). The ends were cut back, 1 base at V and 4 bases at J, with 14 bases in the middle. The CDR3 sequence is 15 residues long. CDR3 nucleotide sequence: TGCAGTGCTAGAGGTGGGGCAGGAGAAAATCAGCCCCAGCATCTT. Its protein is CSARGGAGENQPQHL.

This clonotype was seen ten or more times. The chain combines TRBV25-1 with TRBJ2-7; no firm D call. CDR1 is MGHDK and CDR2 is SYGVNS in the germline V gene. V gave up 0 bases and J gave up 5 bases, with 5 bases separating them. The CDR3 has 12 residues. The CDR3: CASSEYFNEQYF. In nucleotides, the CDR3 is TGTGCCAGCAGTGAATATTTCAACGAGCAGTACTTC.

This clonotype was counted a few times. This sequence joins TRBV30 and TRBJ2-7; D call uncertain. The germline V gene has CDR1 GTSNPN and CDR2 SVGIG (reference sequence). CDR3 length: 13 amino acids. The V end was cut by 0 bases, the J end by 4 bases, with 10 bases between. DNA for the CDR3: TGTGCCTGGAGTGTAGGAGTGTCGTACGAGCAGTACTTC. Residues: CAWSVGVSYEQYF.

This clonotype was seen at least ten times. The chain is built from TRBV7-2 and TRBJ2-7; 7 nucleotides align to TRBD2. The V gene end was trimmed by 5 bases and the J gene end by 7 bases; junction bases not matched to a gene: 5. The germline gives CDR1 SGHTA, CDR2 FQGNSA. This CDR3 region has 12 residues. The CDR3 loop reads CASSPRGGEQYF. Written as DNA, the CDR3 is TGTGCCAGCAGCCCCCGGGGAGGGGAGCAGTACTTC.